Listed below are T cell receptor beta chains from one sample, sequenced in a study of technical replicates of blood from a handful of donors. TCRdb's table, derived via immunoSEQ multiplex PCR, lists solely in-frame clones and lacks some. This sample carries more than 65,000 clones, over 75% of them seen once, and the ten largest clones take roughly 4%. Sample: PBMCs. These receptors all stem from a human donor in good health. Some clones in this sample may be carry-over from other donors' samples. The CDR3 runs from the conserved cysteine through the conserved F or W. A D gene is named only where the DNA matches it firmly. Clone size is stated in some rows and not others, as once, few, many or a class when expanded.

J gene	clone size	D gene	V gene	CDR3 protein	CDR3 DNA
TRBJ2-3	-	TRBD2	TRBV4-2	CASSQELAGARDTQYF	TGTGCCAGCAGCCAAGAGCTAGCGGGGGCTCGGGATACGCAGTATTTT
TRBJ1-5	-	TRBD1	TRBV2	CASSESGQANQPQHF	TGTGCCAGCAGTGAATCGGGACAGGCCAATCAGCCCCAGCATTTT
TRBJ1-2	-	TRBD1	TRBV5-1	CASSRRGTEDGYTF	TGCGCCAGCAGTCGCAGAGGGACAGAGGATGGCTACACCTTC
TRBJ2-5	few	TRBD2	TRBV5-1	CASSFPTSGPETQYF	TGCGCCAGCAGCTTCCCCACTAGCGGACCAGAGACCCAGTACTTC
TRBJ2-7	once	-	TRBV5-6	CASSLAGDPGEEQYF	TGTGCCAGCAGCTTGGCCGGGGACCCGGGGGAAGAGCAGTACTTC
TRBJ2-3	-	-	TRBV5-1	CASSLGAPTDTQYF	TGCGCCAGCAGCTTAGGGGCACCCACAGATACGCAGTATTTT
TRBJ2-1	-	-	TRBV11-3	CASSLDSWRGGNEQFF	TGTGCCAGCAGCTTAGATAGCTGGAGAGGGGGCAATGAGCAGTTCTTC
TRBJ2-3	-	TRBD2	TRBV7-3	CASSLGLAGYTDTQYF	TGTGCCAGCAGCTTGGGGCTAGCGGGGTACACAGATACGCAGTATTTT
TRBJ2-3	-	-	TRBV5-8	CASSHRASTDTQYF	TGTGCCAGCAGCCACAGAGCTAGCACAGATACGCAGTATTTT
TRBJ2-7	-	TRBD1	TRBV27	CASSLGTGFGEQYF	TGTGCCAGCAGTTTAGGGACAGGGTTTGGAGAGCAGTACTTC
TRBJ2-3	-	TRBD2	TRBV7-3	CASSASGSGADTQYF	TGTGCCAGCAGCGCTAGCGGGAGTGGTGCAGATACGCAGTATTTT
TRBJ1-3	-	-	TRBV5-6	CASSPGGGSGNTIYF	TGTGCCAGCAGCCCCGGGGGGGGCTCTGGAAACACCATATATTTT
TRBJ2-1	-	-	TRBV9	CASSAGDGTPRGEQFF	TGTGCCAGCAGCGCAGGAGACGGGACCCCCAGGGGTGAGCAGTTCTTC
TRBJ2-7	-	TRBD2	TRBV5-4	CASRQREWPEQYF	TGTGCCAGCAGGCAGCGGGAGTGGCCCGAGCAGTACTTC
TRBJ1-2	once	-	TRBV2	CASSVEGSSGYTF	TGTGCCAGCAGTGTGGAGGGTTCGTCGGGCTACACCTTC
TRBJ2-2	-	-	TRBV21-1	CASTISGSTTGELFF	TGTGCCAGCACCATTAGCGGGAGTACCACCGGGGAGCTGTTTTTT
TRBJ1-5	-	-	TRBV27	CASSTGRNQPQHF	TGTGCCAGCAGTACAGGGCGAAATCAGCCCCAGCATTTT
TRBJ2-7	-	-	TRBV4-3	CASSTGRGSEQYF	TGCGCCAGCTCCACCGGAAGGGGGTCCGAGCAGTACTTC
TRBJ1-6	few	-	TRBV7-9	CASSLGTGWNSPLHF	TGTGCCAGCAGCCTAGGGACGGGGTGGAATTCACCCCTCCACTTT
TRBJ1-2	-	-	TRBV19	CASSMGLFHAGYTF	TGTGCCAGTAGTATGGGACTCTTTCACGCTGGCTACACCTTC
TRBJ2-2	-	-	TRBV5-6	CASSVRGRSTGELFF	TGTGCCAGCAGCGTGCGGGGCCGATCCACCGGGGAGCTGTTTTTT
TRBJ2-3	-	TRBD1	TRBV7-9	CASSLGQGRYSTDTQYF	TGTGCCAGCAGCTTAGGACAGGGAAGGTATAGCACAGATACGCAGTATTTT
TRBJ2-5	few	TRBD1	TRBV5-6	CASSFGQGIWGETQYF	TGTGCCAGCAGCTTTGGACAGGGAATTTGGGGAGAGACCCAGTACTTC
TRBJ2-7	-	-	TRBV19	CASSTRQAQRSEQYF	TGTGCCAGTAGTACACGACAGGCCCAACGATCGGAGCAGTACTTC
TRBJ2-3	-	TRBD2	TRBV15	CATSRIAGSTDTQYF	TGTGCCACCAGCAGGATAGCGGGGAGCACAGATACGCAGTATTTT
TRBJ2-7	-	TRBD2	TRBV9	CASSAGTSGHSYEQYF	TGTGCCAGCAGCGCCGGAACTAGCGGACACTCCTACGAGCAGTACTTC
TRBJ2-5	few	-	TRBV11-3	CASSLDRPGVETQYF	TGTGCCAGCAGCTTAGACAGACCAGGGGTGGAGACCCAGTACTTC
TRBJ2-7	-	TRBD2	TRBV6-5	CASTTGRAPGYEQYF	TGTGCCAGCACCACGGGGAGGGCACCAGGCTACGAGCAGTACTTC
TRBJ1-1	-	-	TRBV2	CASSFGPGYTEAFF	TGTGCCAGCAGCTTTGGGCCTGGATACACTGAAGCTTTCTTT
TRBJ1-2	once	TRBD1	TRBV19	CASSIGYGTENYGYTF	TGTGCCAGTAGTATAGGTTACGGGACAGAAAACTATGGCTACACCTTC
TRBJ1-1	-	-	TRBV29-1	CSVGGMNTEAFF	TGCAGCGTGGGGGGTATGAACACTGAAGCTTTCTTT
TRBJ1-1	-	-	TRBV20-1	CSARAEIGAFF	TGCAGTGCTAGAGCCGAGATCGGGGCTTTCTTT
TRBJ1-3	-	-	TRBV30	CAWDKGLPGNTIYF	TGTGCCTGGGACAAGGGACTCCCTGGAAACACCATATATTTT